Below are 10 T cell receptor beta chains sequenced from a single sample in a study of post-analysis software for immune sequencing data. TCR beta cDNA libraries had unique molecular identifiers. Each CDR3 protein gets one entry after TCRdb re-called the PCR reads with MiXCR. Among roughly 870,000 distinct CDR3 sequences, under 70% were seen once, and the ten largest hold roughly 4.4%. Findings and limits, study-wide: TRBV5-6, TRBV5-1 and TRBV20-1 were among a few TRBV segments more frequent in patients than controls.

These receptors have no identified antigens. Sequencing was performed on blood. The receptors derive from a girl aged 5 to 17 with multiple sclerosis.

The V gene is TRBV2, the J gene TRBJ2-5; 11 positions agree with TRBD2. The DNA end lines up better with TRBJ2-7; the J call may be wrong. Germline CDR1 reads SNHLY; CDR2 reads FYNNEI. The CDR3 contains 16 residues. The CDR3 region has the DNA TGTGCCAGCAGGACTAGCGGGGATCGCAGGGCCTACGAGCAGTACTTC. Translated: CASRTSGDRRAYEQYF.

The table lists this clonotype with a few counts. The chain carries TRBV7-9 and TRBJ2-3; 13 bases are shared with TRBD2. The CDR3 runs to 15 residues. The germline V gene has CDR1 SEHNR and CDR2 FQNEAQ (reference sequence). The trim removed 9 bases at V and 2 bases at J, leaving 5 bases unmatched. The CDR3 DNA sequence: TGTGCCAGTCGGACTAGCGGGGGACCCACAGATACGCAGTATTTT. Translating it yields CASRTSGGPTDTQYF. The complete variable domain, with remaining parts taken from reference TRBV7-9 and TRBJ2-3, reads DTGVSQNPRHKITKRGQNVTFRCDPISEHNRLYWYRQTLGQGPEFLTYFQNEAQLEKSRLLSDRFSAERPKGSFSTLEIQRTEQGDSAMYLCASRTSGGPTDTQYFGPGTRLTVL.

This clonotype showed up just a few times. J is TRBJ2-7 and V is TRBV7-9; 8 nucleotides match TRBD2. V lost 4 bases to trimming and J lost 1 base; unmatched junction nucleotides: 3. The germline V gene has CDR1 SEHNR and CDR2 FQNEAQ (reference sequence). The CDR3 totals 14 residues. The CDR3 region has the DNA TGTGCCAGCAGCTCGACTAGCGATTCCTACGAGCAGTACTTC. It translates to CASSSTSDSYEQYF.

V and J are TRBV5-1 and TRBJ2-7; 8 bases line up with TRBD2. V shed 0 bases and J 6 bases; nucleotides not matched to a gene: 8. Germline V lookup: CDR1 SGHRS, CDR2 YFSETQ. The CDR3 is made up of 15 amino acids. The CDR3 DNA reads TGCGCCAGCAGCTTGGTGTCAGCGGGAGATGTCGAGCAGTACTTC. Translating it yields CASSLVSAGDVEQYF.

This clonotype occurred a few times. V gene TRBV6-4 combines with J gene TRBJ2-1; the match to TRBD2 covers 13 bases. This CDR3 spans 20 amino acids. Germline V CDR1 and CDR2: MRHNA, SNTAGT. V lost 2 bases to trimming and J lost 0 bases; unmatched junction nucleotides: 10. DNA of the CDR3: TGTGCCAGCAGTGACCCCGAACCGACTAGCGGGAGGAGCTCCTACAATGAGCAGTTCTTC. This sequence encodes CASSDPEPTSGRSSYNEQFF.

The CDR3 DNA is TGCGCCAGCAGCTTGCGGACTAGCGGGGGGCAGTTCTTC. Its translation is CASSLRTSGGQFF. V is TRBV5-1 and J is TRBJ2-5, with 13 bases lining up with TRBD2. The J call may be incorrect, as the DNA end agrees better with TRBJ2-1. CDR3 length equals 13 residues. CDR1 SGHRS and CDR2 YFSETQ come from the germline V gene.

V gene TRBV7-9 combines with J gene TRBJ2-1, with TRBD2 as a possible D gene (7 bases). V dropped 5 bases and J dropped 8 bases, with 19 bases sitting between them. This CDR3 has 15 amino acids. Germline CDR1 is SEHNR and CDR2 is FQNEAQ (reference sequence). The CDR3: CASSPRRGAWDEQFF. The CDR3 coding sequence is TGTGCCAGCAGCCCACGCCGGGGGGCTTGGGATGAGCAGTTCTTC. Drawing the rest from reference TRBV7-9 and TRBJ2-1, the complete variable domain is DTGVSQNPRHKITKRGQNVTFRCDPISEHNRLYWYRQTLGQGPEFLTYFQNEAQLEKSRLLSDRFSAERPKGSFSTLEIQRTEQGDSAMYLCASSPRRGAWDEQFFGPGTRLTVL.

The genes are TRBV10-3 and TRBJ1-2, with 7 bases aligning to TRBD1. From germline, CDR1 is ENHRY and CDR2 SYGVKD. The CDR3 is 14 amino acids. The V segment lost 7 bases and the J segment 7 bases; nucleotides outside the gene matches: 12. In nucleotides, the CDR3 is TGTGCCATCAATTCAGACAGGGAAAAGAGTGGCTACACCTTC. This gives the protein CAINSDREKSGYTF.

This clonotype was counted only a few times. The rearrangement uses TRBV29-1 and TRBJ1-1, with D unclear. CDR3 length equals 15 residues. CDR1 and CDR2 from the germline V gene are SQVTM and ANQGSEA. Trimming took off 4 bases at V and 0 bases at J, with 15 bases between the two ends. The CDR3 spells CSVGYEGRLNTEAFF. The CDR3 DNA reads TGCAGCGTTGGGTACGAAGGACGCCTGAACACTGAAGCTTTCTTT.

The CDR3 DNA sequence: TGTGCCAGCAGCTTAGGCCCGATGGGTGGGTCCGAGCAGTTCTTC. It yields the protein CASSLGPMGGSEQFF. The chain is built from TRBV7-2 and TRBJ2-1, with no clear D. This CDR3 has 15 amino acids. Per germline, CDR1 SGHTA and CDR2 FQGNSA. V lost 1 base to trimming and J lost 10 bases, with 17 bases between them.